These 10 T cell receptor beta chains share one sample of origin, sequenced in a study of T cell repertoires in cytomegalovirus infection. TCRdb passed the reads through MiXCR, listing each CDR3 protein once. In the table there are roughly 310,000 distinct CDR3 sequences, 25% to 35% of which are singletons. These receptors have no known antigen. Sample: cultured PBMCs, taken from culture after CMV antigen stimulation. All receptors derive from a human donor in good health (CMV status not recorded). Some clones in this sample may be carry-over from other donors' samples.

This chain joins TRBV20-1 and TRBJ1-2, with 7 bases identical to TRBD1. With V trimmed by 7 bases and J by 4 bases, 9 bases remained unmatched. CDR1 and CDR2 from the germline V gene are DFQATT and SNEGSKA (reference sequence). The CDR3 has 13 amino acids. The chain's CDR3 is CSVSMGQRYGYTF. CDR3 nucleotide sequence: TGCAGTGTTTCCATGGGACAGCGCTATGGCTACACCTTC.

The V gene is TRBV6-1, the J gene TRBJ2-2; D not resolved. Trimming removed 6 bases at V and 10 bases at J, with 18 bases between. The germline CDR1 and CDR2 sequences are MNHNS and SASEGT. The CDR3 totals 14 residues. The CDR3 DNA reads as TGTGCCAGCAGACCACGGACCCGTGGGGAGGAGCTGTTTTTT. As protein: CASRPRTRGEELFF.

The chain combines TRBV10-3 with TRBJ1-1; D ambiguous. Germline CDR1 and CDR2: ENHRY and SYGVKD. The V gene lost 2 bases and the J gene lost 0 bases, with 10 bases spanning the gap. The CDR3 is 15 amino acids. CDR3 in DNA: TGTGCCATCAGTGAGGGTGGGGTGGTGAACACTGAAGCTTTCTTT. Protein: CAISEGGVVNTEAFF.

This clonotype was observed many times. The chain has TRBV7-3 and TRBJ2-3; 12 positions agree with TRBD2. CDR1 and CDR2 (germline): SGHTA, FQGTGA. The CDR3 is made up of 16 amino acids. The V gene end was trimmed by 2 bases and the J gene end by 5 bases; junction bases not matched to a gene: 5. The CDR3 loop is CASSLLGLAGLDTQYF. CDR3 nucleotide sequence: TGTGCCAGCAGCTTACTTGGACTAGCGGGATTAGATACGCAGTATTTT.

This clonotype was detected many times. This chain links TRBV6-1 with TRBJ2-1; D not certain. The CDR3 sequence is 11 residues long. Germline V gives CDR1 MNHNS, CDR2 SASEGT. Trimming removed 7 bases from V and 2 bases from J, with 3 bases in between. This CDR3 is CASTAYNEQFF. CDR3 sequence (DNA): TGTGCCAGCACTGCCTACAATGAGCAGTTCTTC.

The chain joins TRBV7-9 to TRBJ2-1, with a tentative D call TRBD1 (5 bases). CDR1 SEHNR and CDR2 FQNEAQ come from the germline V gene (reference sequence). V lost 2 bases and J 6 bases, leaving 11 bases between the germline ends. This CDR3 region has 14 residues. CDR3 sequence: CASSLRQLFNEQFF. CDR3 bases: TGTGCCAGCAGCTTACGACAGCTCTTCAATGAGCAGTTCTTC.

In its sample, this clonotype was seen a few times. V is TRBV6-1 and J is TRBJ1-2, with a tentative D call TRBD1 (5 bases). V was trimmed by 3 bases and J by 8 bases, leaving 16 bases between them. Per the germline V gene, CDR1 is MNHNS and CDR2 is SASEGT. This CDR3 contains 14 residues. CDR3 amino acids: CASSEFGGAGGYTF. For the CDR3, the DNA is TGTGCCAGCAGTGAGTTTGGAGGGGCCGGGGGCTACACCTTC.

There are many counts of this clonotype. The V call is TRBV7-9, the J call TRBJ1-5; D call uncertain. The V end lost 7 bases, the J end lost 3 bases, and 7 bases lay between the germline ends. Germline V gene sequence: CDR1 SEHNR, CDR2 FQNEAQ (reference sequence). This CDR3 comprises 12 residues. This CDR3 reads CASTLNNQPQHF. CDR3 bases: TGTGCCAGCACCTTGAACAATCAGCCCCAGCATTTT.

This sequence joins TRBV19 and TRBJ2-1, with 12 bases aligning to TRBD2. CDR1 is LNHDA, CDR2 SQIVND, per germline (reference sequence). V was pared by 3 bases and J by 9 bases, with 6 bases of the junction left unmatched. The CDR3 extends over 15 amino acids. This CDR3 reads CASSMGLAGGFEQFF. DNA of the CDR3: TGTGCCAGTAGTATGGGTCTAGCGGGGGGGTTTGAGCAGTTCTTC.

This clonotype was found a few times. The chain has TRBV7-9 and TRBJ1-1; D is unclear. The CDR3 contains 13 residues. Trimming left V 1 base short and J 6 bases short, with 9 bases between. Germline-derived CDR1 and CDR2 are SEHNR and FQNEAQ (reference sequence). The DNA for the CDR3 is TGTGCCAGCAGCTTAGTAGGGTCACCTGAAGCTTTCTTT. Translated: CASSLVGSPEAFF.